This T cell receptor beta chain was observed in a study of shared clonotypes between healthy human individuals. Donors were Caucasian adults residing in Nashville, Tennessee, USA. Samples underwent the assay at deep level. The authors distributed each subset's genomic DNA evenly over several immunoSEQ plates. Profiled with immunoSEQ multiplex PCR; TCRdb holds only in-frame clones, not every one. The sample lists roughly 500,000 clones; around 78% were seen once. Note on this clone: Its antigen is not known.

Study-level points and caveats: Donor scarcity curtailed the genetic and exposure-history diversity represented herein.

The length of the CDR3 is 15 residues. The germline V gene encodes CDR1 SGDLS and CDR2 YYNGEE. With 1 base removed from V and 5 bases from J, the gap between germline ends came to 15 bases. The chain combines TRBV9 with TRBJ2-5, with D possibly being TRBD2 (5 bases). The sequence was collected from a woman between 40 and 50 years old in good health. Some clones in this sample may be carry-over from other donors' samples. The sample was PBMCs. CDR3 region: CASSVQDREGETQYF. In DNA, the CDR3 is TGTGCCAGCAGCGTACAAGACCGGGAAGGGGAGACCCAGTACTTC.